The clone carrying this T cell receptor (beta chain) was seen more than once but under ten times. Antigen specificity is unknown. These data come from a study of T cell responses to AZD1222 COVID-19 vaccine. Study in general: Second-dose intervals of approximately 4 or approximately 12 weeks were pooled. Overall study findings and caveats: Nearly half of spike-specific TCRs reportedly target unmutated variant regions. CD4 TCRs associated with vaccination spanned spike, dominating at 160-218 and 743-854. All repertoire sampling was performed exclusively after the peak T cell response.

Losses at the gene ends were 2 bases for V and 10 bases for J; bases not matched to a gene: 14. The germline gives CDR1 MDHEN, CDR2 SYDVKM. CDR3 length equals 18 residues. The assay was immunoSEQ multiplex PCR, and TCRdb's table has in-frame clones only and misses some. The sample carries 90,000 to 120,000 clones, about 90% recorded once. This material consisted of peripheral blood, taken on day 0 of AZD1222 vaccination. The clonotype comes from an adult in good health. This chain connects TRBV28 to TRBJ1-6, with TRBD1 matching 10 bases. CDR3 region: CASSLLYRDRGFGSPLHF. The DNA of the CDR3 is TGTGCCAGCAGTTTACTCTATCGGGACAGGGGATTTGGGTCACCCCTCCACTTT. Based on the CDR3 plus reference TRBV28 and TRBJ1-6, the full variable domain is DVKVTQSSRYLVKRTGEKVFLECVQDMDHENMFWYRQDPGLGLRLIYFSYDVKMKEKGDIPEGYSVSREKKERFSLILESASTNQTSMYLCASSLLYRDRGFGSPLHFGNGTRLTVT.